The following is a TCR beta chain sequence with its context. The germline gives CDR1 MNHEY, CDR2 SVGAGI. CDR3 size: 15 residues. V lost 7 bases and J lost 4; bases outside the gene matches: 7. The data belong to a study of blood T cell repertoires in COVID-19. The method was immunoSEQ multiplex PCR; TCRdb's version includes in-frame clones alone and lacks a portion of them. This sample has roughly 250,000 clones; over 80% occur once, and the top ten carry less than 2%. This sequence originates from a woman aged 40 to 50 who had recovered from COVID-19. The V gene is TRBV6-5, the J gene TRBJ2-3, with 11 bases identical to TRBD2. The sample taken for sequencing was peripheral blood. The CDR3 nucleotides read TGTGCCAGCACCACCCCGACTAGCGGGGCAGATACGCAGTATTTT. Translation gives CASTTPTSGADTQYF.